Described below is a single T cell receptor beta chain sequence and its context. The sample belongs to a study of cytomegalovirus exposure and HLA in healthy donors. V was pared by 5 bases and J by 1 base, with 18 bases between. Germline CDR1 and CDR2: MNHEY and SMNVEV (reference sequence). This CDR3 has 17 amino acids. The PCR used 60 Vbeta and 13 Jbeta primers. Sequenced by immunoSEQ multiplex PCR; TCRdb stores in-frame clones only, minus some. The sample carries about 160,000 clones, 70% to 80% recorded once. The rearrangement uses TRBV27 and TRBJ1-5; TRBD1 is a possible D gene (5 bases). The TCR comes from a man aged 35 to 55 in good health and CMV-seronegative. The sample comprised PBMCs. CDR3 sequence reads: CASSPLFQGGSNQPQHF. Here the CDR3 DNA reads TGTGCCAGCAGTCCTCTATTCCAGGGAGGCAGCAATCAGCCCCAGCATTTT.